These T cell receptor beta chains were read from a single sample in a study of siplizumab effects on memory and regulatory T cells. Produced via immunoSEQ multiplex PCR; TCRdb's table is partial and in-frame only. The sample shows tens of thousands of clones, 70% to 85% of them seen only once. What was sequenced was memory CD4+ T cells sorted from blood. These receptors all come from a human donor in good health. The CDR3 runs from the conserved cysteine through the conserved F or W.

CDR3aa: CASSDTSPTDTQYF
v_gene: TRBV2

CDR3aa: CASIKRGAGYGYTF
v_gene: TRBV10-2

CDR3aa: CASSLGDSYEQYF
v_gene: TRBV7-2

CDR3aa: CASSINLRETQYF
v_gene: TRBV19

CDR3aa: CASSQTTGYEQYF
v_gene: TRBV4-1

CDR3aa: CASGLKGVGRESEKLFF
v_gene: TRBV12-5

CDR3aa: CASSLAVGNTEAFF
v_gene: TRBV5-5

CDR3aa: CASTPGTRRTPLHF
v_gene: TRBV23-1

CDR3aa: CASSLVAGRGTEAFF
v_gene: TRBV5-6

CDR3aa: CASSPAQNTEAFF
v_gene: TRBV18

CDR3aa: CASSPQGTEAFF
v_gene: TRBV18

CDR3aa: CASSWNRDLNTEAFF
v_gene: TRBV7-9

CDR3aa: CASSEYGAPYGYTF
v_gene: TRBV25-1

CDR3aa: CASSIRLGLRMNTEAFF
v_gene: TRBV19

CDR3aa: CASSPQGVSYGYTF
v_gene: TRBV7-2

CDR3aa: CASSSREGGFRETQYF
v_gene: TRBV28

CDR3aa: CASSLGRAFGFFEQYF
v_gene: TRBV7-9

CDR3aa: CASSLRGNTGELFF
v_gene: TRBV11-3

CDR3aa: CASSPVVRGRSTDTQYF
v_gene: TRBV18

CDR3aa: CASSESPGANVLTF
v_gene: TRBV7-6

CDR3aa: CASSVDLGQTQYF
v_gene: TRBV5-1